This T cell receptor beta chain was retrieved from a study of T cells in Graves' hyperthyroidism and ophthalmopathy. A patient was excluded if there was uncontrolled infection, other autoimmune disease, pregnancy or lactation. Thyroid ultrasound, orbital computed tomography, clinical symptoms, and serum thyroxine and TRAb underpinned diagnoses. A note on this clonotype: The target antigen is unknown. One end of the junction varies from germline; a read error may be responsible.

The germline V gene has CDR1 KGHSH and CDR2 LQKENI. This CDR3 is built from 15 residues. Regions amplified from RNA transcripts were the TCR beta CDR3 regions. First-round RT-PCR of the TCR CDR3 relied on the HTBI primer set. Using its own MiXCR run on the multiplex PCR reads, TCRdb lists one record per CDR3 protein. This table holds under 65,000 distinct CDR3 sequences, around 50% found once. Study-wide findings and caveats: Researchers report that a 13 V-J model separated ophthalmopathy from stable hyperthyroidism. Blood also held most thyroid clonotypes expanded beyond 0.001.

The receptor comes from a woman aged 60 to 75 with Graves' ophthalmopathy. The V call is TRBV18, the J call TRBJ2-5; a possible D gene is TRBD1 (5 bases). The material sequenced was blood. In DNA, the CDR3 is TGTGCCAGCACACCACCGTCAGGGCTACAAGAGACCCAGTACTTC. This codes for CASTPPSGLQETQYF.